This TCR beta chain derives from a study of CD8 T cells in Susac syndrome. Study information: Sequenced Susac syndrome patients included more than five with clinically active disease and about eight in remission.

With random hexamers, about 0.5 to 1 ug RNA was reverse transcribed. The TCR beta CDR3 was amplified by immunoSEQ multiplex PCR across 54 Vbeta, 13 Jbeta. TCRdb analysed the immunoSEQ multiplex PCR reads with MiXCR anew, one entry per CDR3 protein. Of some 250,000 distinct CDR3 sequences in the sample, less than 96% are singletons; the top ten hold approximately 0.1%. Germline CDR1 and CDR2: SQVTM and ANQGSEA. Trimming removed 6 bases at V and 0 bases at J, with 9 bases between. CDR3 length: 13 residues. This clonotype was seen just once. High-throughput TCR beta sequencing covered peripheral CD8+ and CD4+ T cells.

Sequencing used CD4+ T cells from PBMCs. This receptor was identified in a human donor with Susac syndrome. The rearrangement joins TRBV29-1 to TRBJ1-3, with D unclear. The CDR3 bases are TGCAGCGTGGCCGCCGGCTCTGGAAACACCATATATTTT. Residues: CSVAAGSGNTIYF.